A single sample gave rise to the 19 T cell receptor beta chains below, sequenced in a study of T cell changes during pregnancy in multiple sclerosis. Sequenced by immunoSEQ multiplex PCR; TCRdb stores in-frame clones only, minus some. The sample records 50,000 to 75,000 clones, 90% to 95% being singletons. The sequences come from peripheral blood, collected after pregnancy. These receptors were collected from a female donor in good health, enrolled as a control in a pregnancy study.

The chain employs TRBV5-1 and TRBJ2-7; the match to TRBD1 covers 7 bases. The CDR3 totals 15 residues. Per the germline V gene, CDR1 is SGHRS and CDR2 is YFSETQ. V lost 5 bases and J lost 0; bases outside the gene matches: 8. CDR3 sequence: CASREGQASSYEQYF. The CDR3 DNA reads as TGCGCCAGCAGAGAAGGACAGGCGAGCTCCTACGAGCAGTACTTC.

This clone was observed a handful of times. The V gene is TRBV4-2, the J gene TRBJ2-1, with 12 bases lining up with TRBD2. After removal of 0 bases from V and 4 bases from J, the junction contained 4 bases not matched to a gene. The CDR3 has 17 residues. CDR1 and CDR2 (germline): LGHNA, YNFKEQ. For the CDR3, the DNA is TGTGCCAGCAGCCAAGAGGTCCTAGCGGGGGGGTACAATGAGCAGTTCTTC. Encoded protein: CASSQEVLAGGYNEQFF.

The chain recombines TRBV9 with TRBJ2-3, with TRBD2 matching over 11 bases. The J segment lost 2 bases and the V segment lost 3 bases, leaving 8 bases of the junction unmatched. The CDR3 covers 17 residues. Germline CDR1 is SGDLS and CDR2 is YYNGEE. The CDR3 DNA reads TGTGCCAGCAGCGAAGGTTCTAGCGGGGGGCCCACAGATACGCAGTATTTT. It codes for CASSEGSSGGPTDTQYF.

The chain has TRBV6-4 and TRBJ1-2; a weak D match, TRBD1 (5 bases). Per the germline V gene, CDR1 is MRHNA and CDR2 is SNTAGT. CDR3 length equals 12 residues. Trimming removed 0 bases at V and 6 bases at J, with 5 bases between. The CDR3 region has the DNA TGTGCCAGCAGTGACTCCAGGGATGGCTACACCTTC. Protein product: CASSDSRDGYTF.

The V gene is TRBV4-2, the J gene TRBJ2-1, with 9 positions matching TRBD2. V gave up 0 bases and J gave up 9 bases; unmatched junction bases: 6. The CDR3 has 15 residues. Germline CDR1 is LGHNA and CDR2 is YNFKEQ. In DNA form, the CDR3 reads TGTGCCAGCAGCCAAGACAGGCTAGCGGGGCGTGAGCAGTTCTTC. Amino acid sequence: CASSQDRLAGREQFF.

This chain connects TRBV5-1 to TRBJ1-1, with 8 bases identical to TRBD1. The V gene end was trimmed by 7 bases and the J gene end by 5 bases; junction bases not matched to a gene: 7. Germline CDR1 is SGHRS and CDR2 is YFSETQ. The CDR3 covers 13 residues. This CDR3 reads CASELQGGTEAFF. The DNA of the CDR3 is TGCGCCAGCGAATTACAGGGGGGGACTGAAGCTTTCTTT.

The chain links TRBV6-5 to TRBJ1-5, with 7 bases lining up with TRBD1. The CDR3 runs 15 residues. J was trimmed by 5 bases and V by 0 bases; bases with no gene match: 4. The germline V gene encodes CDR1 MNHEY and CDR2 SVGAGI. In nucleotides, the CDR3 is TGTGCCAGCAGTTACTCTGGGACAGATGATCAGCCCCAGCATTTT. It specifies CASSYSGTDDQPQHF.

This clone was counted a single time. The chain is built from TRBV5-1 and TRBJ2-3, with 8 bases fitting TRBD2. The V gene end was trimmed by 0 bases and the J gene end by 4 bases; junction bases not matched to a gene: 4. This CDR3 is 15 amino acids long. Per germline, CDR1 SGHRS and CDR2 YFSETQ. In DNA form, the CDR3 reads TGCGCCAGCAGCTTGGGTCGGGGGGGCTCAGATACGCAGTATTTT. It encodes CASSLGRGGSDTQYF.

V and J are TRBV27 and TRBJ2-1, with 10 bases fitting TRBD2. J lost 1 base, V lost 6 bases, and 6 bases had no gene match. From germline, CDR1 is MNHEY and CDR2 SMNVEV (reference sequence). The CDR3 runs 16 residues. CDR3 sequence (DNA): TGTGCCAGCAGCCCGCTAGCGGGGGAATCCTACAATGAGCAGTTCTTC. It translates to CASSPLAGESYNEQFF.

V gene TRBV19 combines with J gene TRBJ1-2, with TRBD1 matching over 8 bases. The CDR3 is 16 amino acids. The trim removed 3 bases at V and 2 bases at J, leaving 8 bases unmatched. Germline CDR1 reads LNHDA; CDR2 reads SQIVND (reference sequence). The CDR3 is CASSMRGQGTNYGYTF. In DNA form, the CDR3 reads TGTGCCAGTAGTATGAGAGGACAGGGTACGAACTATGGCTACACCTTC.

V usage is TRBV2 and J usage is TRBJ1-3, with a weak D call TRBD1 (5 bases). Germline CDR1 reads SNHLY; CDR2 reads FYNNEI. V shed 4 bases and J shed 2 bases, with 12 bases lying between them. The CDR3 consists of 15 residues. The CDR3 sequence is CASSVTGGPGNTIYF. As DNA, the CDR3 is TGTGCCAGCAGTGTGACCGGGGGTCCTGGAAACACCATATATTTT.

The chain couples TRBV27 to TRBJ1-4; 9 positions match TRBD1. This CDR3 contains 17 residues. The V gene end was trimmed by 3 bases and the J gene end by 3 bases; junction bases not matched to a gene: 8. Germline CDR1 MNHEY, CDR2 SMNVEV (reference sequence). The CDR3 DNA reads TGTGCCAGCAGTTTTTACCCCGGGACAGGGTCTAATGAAAAACTGTTTTTT. It translates to CASSFYPGTGSNEKLFF. The variable domain in full, completed from reference TRBV27 and TRBJ1-4, reads EAQVTQNPRYLITVTGKKLTVTCSQNMNHEYMSWYRQDPGLGLRQIYYSMNVEVTDKGDVPEGYKVSRKEKRNFPLILESPSPNQTSLYFCASSFYPGTGSNEKLFFGSGTQLSVL.

J is TRBJ1-2 and V is TRBV30, with D uncertain. Trimming took off 2 bases at V and 2 bases at J, with 9 bases between the two ends. CDR3 size: 13 residues. Per germline, CDR1 GTSNPN and CDR2 SVGIG (reference sequence). The CDR3 nucleotides read TGTGCCTGGAGTTGGGAGACGAACTATGGCTACACCTTC. Protein: CAWSWETNYGYTF.

This chain links TRBV29-1 with TRBJ2-7; a possible D gene is TRBD2 (6 bases). This CDR3 is 13 amino acids long. The ends were cut back, 4 bases at V and 5 bases at J, with 15 bases in the middle. From germline, CDR1 is SQVTM and CDR2 ANQGSEA. The CDR3 loop reads CSVVSGDYHEQYF. CDR3 bases: TGCAGCGTTGTTTCGGGGGATTACCACGAGCAGTACTTC.

This chain connects TRBV2 to TRBJ1-5; D gene uncertain. V was trimmed by 3 bases and J by 9 bases, leaving 9 bases between them. The CDR3 is 12 amino acids. CDR1 SNHLY and CDR2 FYNNEI come from the germline V gene. The CDR3 nucleotides are TGTGCCAGCAGTGACTTGGAGGTGCCCCAGCATTTT. Encoded protein: CASSDLEVPQHF.

The CDR3 coding sequence is TGTGCCAGCACCTCCGTAGGACACCGTGTTGACGGCTACACCTTC. As protein: CASTSVGHRVDGYTF. This rearrangement joins TRBV5-4 to TRBJ1-2, with a possible D match to TRBD1 (5 bases). The CDR3 sequence is 15 residues long. CDR1 is SGHNT and CDR2 is YYREEE in the germline V gene (reference sequence). V lost 6 bases to trimming and J lost 8 bases, with 23 bases between them.

The V gene is TRBV9, the J gene TRBJ2-3, with a tentative D call TRBD2 (7 bases). This CDR3 has 15 amino acids. Trimming took 4 bases from V and 2 from J, leaving 14 bases between them. Germline values: CDR1 SGDLS, CDR2 YYNGEE. The CDR3 is CASSPGGRDTDTQYF. In nucleotides, the CDR3 is TGTGCCAGCAGCCCCGGGGGGCGAGACACAGATACGCAGTATTTT.

This clone was seen just once. The chain is built from TRBV27 and TRBJ2-1; D is ambiguous. Trimming removed 6 bases from V and 7 bases from J, with 13 bases in between. The CDR3 has 13 residues. Germline V gene data show CDR1 as MNHEY and CDR2 as SMNVEV (reference sequence). The CDR3 DNA follows: TGTGCCAGCAGCCGCAACAACCCGAATGAGCAGTTCTTC. This codes for CASSRNNPNEQFF.

The rearrangement joins TRBV7-2 to TRBJ2-7; 8 bases are a match to TRBD1. Germline-derived CDR1 and CDR2 are SGHTA and FQGNSA. The CDR3 has 15 residues. Trimming removed 4 bases from V and 6 bases from J; junction bases left unmatched: 11. CDR3 nucleotides: TGTGCCAGCAGCTATGGGACAGGTGTAGCTTCCGAGCAGTACTTC. Protein product: CASSYGTGVASEQYF.